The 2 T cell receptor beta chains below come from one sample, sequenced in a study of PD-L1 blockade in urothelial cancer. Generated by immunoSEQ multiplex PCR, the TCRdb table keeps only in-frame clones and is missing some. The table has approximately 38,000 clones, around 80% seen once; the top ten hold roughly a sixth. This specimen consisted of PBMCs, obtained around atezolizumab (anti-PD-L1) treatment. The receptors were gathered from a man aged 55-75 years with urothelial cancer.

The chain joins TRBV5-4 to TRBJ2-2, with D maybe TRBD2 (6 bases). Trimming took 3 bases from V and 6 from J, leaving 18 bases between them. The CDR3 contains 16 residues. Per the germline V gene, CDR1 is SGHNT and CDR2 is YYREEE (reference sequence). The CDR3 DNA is TGTGCCAGCAGCTCCGCCCCGGTATCGGGGGCCGGGGAGCTGTTTTTT. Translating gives CASSSAPVSGAGELFF.

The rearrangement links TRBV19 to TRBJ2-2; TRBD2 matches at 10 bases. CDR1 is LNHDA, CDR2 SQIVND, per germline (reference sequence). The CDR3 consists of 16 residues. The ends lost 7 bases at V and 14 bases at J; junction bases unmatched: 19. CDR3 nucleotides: TGTGCCAGTACCAACCAGGCTAGCGGGAGAGGTCATGTCCTGTTTTTT. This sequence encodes CASTNQASGRGHVLFF.